Presented here are 16 T cell receptor beta chains from one specimen sequenced in a study of blood T cell repertoires in COVID-19. Produced via immunoSEQ multiplex PCR; TCRdb's table is partial and in-frame only. The profile shows roughly 170,000 clones, around 84% of them singletons. The specimen sequenced was peripheral blood. The receptors derive from a woman in her fifties or sixties with COVID-19, enrolled during active disease.

The rearrangement joins TRBV6-5 to TRBJ1-5; 7 nucleotides agree with TRBD1. Germline V CDR1 and CDR2: MNHEY, SVGAGI. CDR3 length: 15 residues. J lost 0 bases, V lost 6 bases, and 5 bases had no gene match. Written as DNA, the CDR3 is TGTGCCAGCAGACCACAGGGGTATAGCAATCAGCCCCAGCATTTT. The encoded protein is CASRPQGYSNQPQHF.

In its sample, this clone was seen once. J is TRBJ2-6 and V is TRBV9; TRBD1 matches 9 bases. Per the germline V gene, CDR1 is SGDLS and CDR2 is YYNGEE. This CDR3 comprises 18 residues. V trimming: 1 base; J trimming: 1 base; junction bases outside the gene matches: 6. This CDR3 reads CASSVSGQGFSGANVLTF. In DNA form, the CDR3 reads TGTGCCAGCAGCGTATCGGGACAGGGCTTTTCTGGGGCCAACGTCCTGACTTTC.

The V gene is TRBV6-1, the J gene TRBJ2-7; D gene unclear. The V gene lost 0 bases and the J gene lost 3 bases, with 3 bases spanning the gap. This CDR3 has 12 amino acids. Germline values: CDR1 MNHNS, CDR2 SASEGT. The DNA for the CDR3 is TGTGCCAGCAGTGAAGCCTACTACGAGCAGTACTTC. Translation: CASSEAYYEQYF.

This rearrangement joins TRBV27 to TRBJ1-5, with 7 bases aligning to TRBD1. V lost 6 bases, J lost 8 bases, and 13 bases stayed unmatched. CDR1 is MNHEY, CDR2 SMNVEV, per germline (reference sequence). This CDR3 contains 15 residues. DNA of the CDR3: TGTGCCAGCAGGCCCGGGACAGTGGTCACGGAGCCCCAGCATTTT. This codes for CASRPGTVVTEPQHF.

CDR3 in DNA: TGTGCCAGCAGCCAACTAGCGGGGGCCCGCGATACGCAGTATTTT. Encoded protein: CASSQLAGARDTQYF. The chain recombines TRBV3-1 (or the pseudogene TRBV3-2) with TRBJ2-3; 10 bases fit TRBD2. CDR1 and CDR2 from the germline V gene are LGHDT and YNNKEL (reference sequence). Unmatched junction bases numbered 5, after V lost 2 bases and J lost 6 bases. This CDR3 comprises 15 residues.

The chain joins TRBV6-5 to TRBJ1-2; D may be TRBD1 (5 bases). From germline, CDR1 is MNHEY and CDR2 SVGAGI. Trimming stripped 8 bases from V and 2 bases from J, with 12 bases between. This CDR3 comprises 13 residues. In DNA, the CDR3 is TGTGCCAGCGTAAAACAGGACAACTATGGCTACACCTTC. This codes for CASVKQDNYGYTF.

In its sample, this clone was seen a few times. The chain recombines TRBV4-2 with TRBJ2-1; 8 nucleotides line up with TRBD2. J gave up 6 bases and V 1 base, and 8 bases lay outside the gene matches. The CDR3 sequence is 16 residues long. Germline CDR1 reads LGHNA; CDR2 reads YNFKEQ. CDR3 sequence reads: CASSQGLGLGSNEQFF. The CDR3 bases are TGTGCCAGCAGCCAAGGCCTGGGACTAGGGTCCAATGAGCAGTTCTTC.

The chain employs TRBV30 and TRBJ1-6, with 10 bases identical to TRBD1. Germline assignment: CDR1 GTSNPN and CDR2 SVGIG (reference sequence). The CDR3 runs 17 residues. V lost 2 bases, J lost 1 base, and 5 bases stayed unmatched. The CDR3 sequence is CAWSPRQGASYNSPLHF. CDR3 in DNA: TGTGCCTGGAGTCCCAGACAGGGGGCATCCTATAATTCACCCCTCCACTTT.

This clone was observed once. The chain joins TRBV5-6 to TRBJ2-2; 11 nucleotides agree with TRBD1. The CDR3 sequence is 16 residues long. Germline CDR1 SGHDT, CDR2 YYEEEE. J was trimmed by 5 bases and V by 4 bases; bases with no gene match: 7. CDR3 residues: CASSPAGQGVTGELFF. Here the CDR3 DNA reads TGTGCCAGCAGCCCGGCGGGACAGGGGGTTACCGGGGAGCTGTTTTTT. The variable domain in full, with the rest retrieved from reference TRBV5-6 and TRBJ2-2, is DAGVTQSPTHLIKTRGQQVTLRCSPKSGHDTVSWYQQALGQGPQFIFQYYEEEERQRGNFPDRFSGHQFPNYSSELNVNALLLGDSALYLCASSPAGQGVTGELFFGEGSRLTVL.

This clone was seen more than once but under ten times. V and J are TRBV7-2 and TRBJ2-3; 7 bases align to TRBD2. From germline, CDR1 is SGHTA and CDR2 FQGNSA. V lost 0 bases, J lost 2 bases, and 8 bases stayed unmatched. There are 17 residues in the CDR3. The CDR3 spells CASSLAFQRGVTDTQYF. In DNA form, the CDR3 reads TGTGCCAGCAGCTTAGCGTTCCAGCGGGGAGTCACAGATACGCAGTATTTT.

This clone was counted only a few times. Here the CDR3 reads CASRRTRDGTYEQYF. CDR3 bases: TGTGCCAGCCGGAGGACGCGGGACGGGACCTACGAGCAGTACTTC. The chain links TRBV2 to TRBJ2-7, with D possibly matching TRBD2 (6 bases). Germline lookup yields CDR1 SNHLY and CDR2 FYNNEI. V was cut by 8 bases and J by 2 bases, with 19 bases left in between. The CDR3 has 15 amino acids.

The chain links TRBV18 to TRBJ2-6; D is possibly TRBD1 (6 bases). V lost 0 bases, J lost 2 bases, and 8 bases lay in between. The germline V gene has CDR1 KGHSH and CDR2 LQKENI. The CDR3 sequence is 16 residues long. The CDR3, as DNA: TGTGCCAGCTCACCACCTAACAGGGCTGGGGCCAACGTCCTGACTTTC. It codes for CASSPPNRAGANVLTF.

CDR3 nucleotides: TGTGCCAGCAGGACAGGTCAACACTCTGGAAACACCATATATTTT. Translating it yields CASRTGQHSGNTIYF. The genes are TRBV2 and TRBJ1-3; a weak D match, TRBD1 (6 bases). Between the trimmed V and J ends, which lost 6 bases and 0 bases, there was a span of 12 bases. From germline, CDR1 is SNHLY and CDR2 FYNNEI. The CDR3 runs to 15 residues.

The CDR3 loop is CSASLRVREGEQYF. In nucleotides, the CDR3 is TGCAGTGCTAGTTTGCGGGTAAGGGAAGGCGAGCAGTACTTC. The chain links TRBV20-1 to TRBJ2-7; the D gene is possibly TRBD2 (5 bases). This CDR3 has 14 amino acids. Per the germline V gene, CDR1 is DFQATT and CDR2 is SNEGSKA (reference sequence). The V gene lost 3 bases and the J gene lost 6 bases, with 18 bases spanning the gap.

This clone came up once. This chain connects TRBV6-5 to TRBJ2-6; weak D call: TRBD2 (6 bases). The CDR3 is made up of 15 amino acids. Germline V lookup: CDR1 MNHEY, CDR2 SVGAGI. Trimming shortened V by 0 bases and J by 9 bases, and 12 bases separated the two germline ends. The CDR3 DNA is TGTGCCAGCAGTTACTCATCGGGGGTGGGCAACGTCCTGACTTTC. Its protein is CASSYSSGVGNVLTF.

J is TRBJ1-6 and V is TRBV11-2; D ambiguous. The CDR3 is 13 residues long. CDR1 SGHAT and CDR2 FQNNGV come from the germline V gene. Trimming removed 5 bases from V and 10 bases from J, with 12 bases in between. In nucleotides, the CDR3 is TGTGCCAGCAGCACGGGTGTAGGATCACCCCTCCACTTT. Translation gives CASSTGVGSPLHF. Combining the CDR3 with reference TRBV11-2 and TRBJ1-6 gives the whole variable domain EAGVAQSPRYKIIEKRQSVAFWCNPISGHATLYWYQQILGQGPKLLIQFQNNGVVDDSQLPKDRFSAERLKGVDSTLKIQPAKLEDSAVYLCASSTGVGSPLHFGNGTRLTVT.